The clone carrying this T cell receptor beta chain showed up just a few times. What it binds is not known. Amplified TCR beta CDR3 regions derived from RNA transcripts. Researchers ran a first-round RT-PCR on the TCR CDR3 using the HTBI primer set. A single record per CDR3 protein comes from TCRdb applying MiXCR to the multiplex PCR reads. The repertoire has around 450,000 distinct CDR3 sequences, 15% to 18% of them found once; the top ten carry 13% to 15%. The source of the sample is a study of T cells in Graves' hyperthyroidism and ophthalmopathy. Study information: Specimen type is peripheral blood, collected at initial diagnosis prior to any treatment.

Whole-study results and caveats: Ophthalmopathy was predicted by the model a median of roughly 6.7 months ahead of onset.

This clonotype was sampled from a woman aged 18-29 years with Graves' hyperthyroidism. The sample consisted of blood.

CDR3 sequence: CASINSGGEPQHF. The CDR3 DNA is TGTGCCAGCATCAACTCAGGGGGAGAACCCCAGCATTTT. The chain combines TRBV6-2 or TRBV6-3 with TRBJ1-5; 7 bases fit TRBD1. The length of the CDR3 is 13 residues. CDR1 is MNHEY and CDR2 is SVGEGT in the germline V gene. V lost 7 bases, J lost 10 bases, and 10 bases stayed unmatched.